These T cell receptor beta chains were read from a single sample in a study of CD8+CD57+ T cells in acquired aplastic anemia. MiXCR was run by TCRdb on the reads, yielding one entry per CDR3 protein. The repertoire holds roughly 86,000 distinct CDR3 sequences, with over 35% as singletons. Sequencing was done on a sample of sorted CD4+, CD8+, or CD8+CD57+ T cells (not recorded which) from PBMCs. All receptors come from a human donor in good health, serving as a control. Each CDR3 is given with its conserved first and last residue. D genes are given only for firm matches. Some rows have no size entry. The others give once, few or many, or a class for an expanded clone.

-	TRBV5-1	TRBJ1-1	-	CASSSDGGGAFF	TGCGCCAGCAGCTCGGATGGCGGGGGCGCTTTCTTT
-	TRBV10-3	TRBJ2-3	once	CASSEGRRHTDTQYF	TGTGCCAGCAGCGAAGGACGGAGGCACACAGATACGCAGTATTTT
TRBD2	TRBV28	TRBJ2-1	-	CASSLPIAGGRNNEQFF	TGTGCCAGCAGTTTGCCAATAGCGGGGGGTAGGAACAATGAGCAGTTCTTC
TRBD1	TRBV27	TRBJ2-7	-	CASTPGQGVGEQYF	TGTGCCAGCACTCCGGGACAGGGAGTCGGGGAGCAGTACTTC
-	TRBV2	TRBJ2-2	many	CASRWTANTGELFF	TGTGCCAGCAGGTGGACAGCCAACACCGGGGAGCTGTTTTTT
-	TRBV20-1	TRBJ2-7	-	CSARRGTDSYEQYF	TGCAGTGCTAGACGCGGGACAGACTCCTACGAGCAGTACTTC
-	TRBV9	TRBJ2-1	many	CASSVGGWDEQFF	TGTGCCAGCAGCGTAGGGGGGTGGGATGAGCAGTTCTTC
-	TRBV7-2	TRBJ2-7	-	CTSSLGRPDEQYF	TGTACCAGCAGCTTAGGGAGGCCCGACGAGCAGTACTTC
-	TRBV2	TRBJ1-4	once	CASRTYGGGGEKLFF	TGTGCCAGCAGGACCTACGGGGGCGGGGGTGAAAAACTGTTTTTT
-	TRBV10-3	TRBJ1-2	few	CAISEPEGISYGYTF	TGTGCCATCAGTGAGCCGGAGGGAATTAGCTATGGCTACACCTTC
-	TRBV27	TRBJ2-7	many	CASSLGLSYEQYF	TGTGCCAGCAGCTTAGGACTAAGCTACGAGCAGTACTTC
-	TRBV19	TRBJ1-5	-	CASSPGRDQPQHF	TGTGCCAGTAGTCCGGGGAGGGATCAGCCCCAGCATTTT
-	TRBV2	TRBJ2-5	many	CASSEELEETQYF	TGTGCCAGCAGTGAAGAACTCGAAGAGACCCAGTACTTC
-	TRBV7-2	TRBJ1-1	many	CASSLGEISETEAFF	TGTGCCAGCAGCTTAGGTGAGATCTCCGAGACTGAAGCTTTCTTT
-	TRBV29-1	TRBJ1-5	-	CSVTVAGSNQPQHF	TGCAGCGTTACGGTTGCAGGTAGCAATCAGCCCCAGCATTTT
-	TRBV6-1	TRBJ1-3	-	CASSRGGLDTIYF	TGTGCCAGCAGCCGTGGGGGGCTGGACACCATATATTTT
-	TRBV27	TRBJ1-4	-	CASSFTGGNEKLFF	TGTGCCAGCAGTTTTACCGGGGGCAATGAAAAACTGTTTTTT
-	TRBV12-3/TRBV12-4	TRBJ2-2	-	CASSLSLTGELFF	TGTGCCAGCAGTTTGAGTCTGACCGGGGAGCTGTTTTTT
-	TRBV11-3	TRBJ2-7	many	CASRALGSYEQYF	TGTGCCAGCAGGGCACTCGGGTCCTACGAGCAGTACTTC
TRBD2	TRBV15	TRBJ2-1	many	CATRGLTNEQFF	TGTGCCACCAGGGGACTAACTAATGAGCAGTTCTTC
-	TRBV7-8	TRBJ2-3	many	CASSLGGVTDTQYF	TGTGCCAGCAGCTTAGGAGGGGTAACGGATACGCAGTATTTT
-	TRBV11-2	TRBJ2-7	-	CASSQRLSSYEQYF	TGTGCCAGCAGCCAGAGGCTATCCTCCTACGAGCAGTACTTC
-	TRBV19	TRBJ1-1	-	CASSGGRGTEAFF	TGTGCCAGTAGTGGCGGGCGCGGCACTGAAGCTTTCTTT
-	TRBV15	TRBJ1-2	many	CATSRAGDYGYTF	TGTGCCACCAGCAGAGCAGGGGACTATGGCTACACCTTC